The 24 T cell receptor beta chains in this list originate from one sample, sequenced in a study of chronic HIV infection and antiretroviral therapy. A single record per CDR3 protein comes from TCRdb applying MiXCR to the 5' RACE reads. The sample includes 30,000 to 45,000 distinct CDR3 sequences, 7% to 10% seen only once; the top ten take 2.9%. Sequences were obtained from peripheral blood. These receptors were collected from an adult who had HIV and had not received antiretroviral therapy, or was an uninfected healthy control (not recorded which).

This clonotype was counted many times. V gene TRBV20-1 combines with J gene TRBJ1-2; tentative D call: TRBD1 (6 bases). This CDR3 is built from 14 residues. Trimming pared 7 bases from V and 0 bases from J, leaving 15 bases between. The germline CDR1 and CDR2 sequences are DFQATT and SNEGSKA (reference sequence). CDR3 sequence: CSVAGTLSNYGYTF. The DNA of the CDR3 is TGCAGTGTAGCGGGGACACTCTCTAACTATGGCTACACCTTC.

This clonotype has ten or more counts. The J gene is TRBJ2-1, the V gene TRBV7-9, with 9 bases aligning to TRBD2. CDR3 size: 15 residues. The germline CDR1 and CDR2 sequences are SEHNR and FQNEAQ (reference sequence). After removal of 1 base from V and 8 bases from J, the junction contained 6 bases not matched to a gene. CDR3 coding DNA: TGTGCCAGCAGCTTAGGGGCGGGAGGGCAGGATGAGCAGTTCTTC. Translating gives CASSLGAGGQDEQFF.

The genes are TRBV28 and TRBJ1-4; D remains ambiguous. The CDR3 is made up of 11 amino acids. V was cut by 7 bases and J by 8 bases, with 8 bases left in between. Germline CDR1 reads MDHEN; CDR2 reads SYDVKM. This chain's CDR3 is CASTDGEKLFF. The CDR3 region has the DNA TGTGCCAGCACCGACGGAGAAAAACTGTTTTTT.

As concerns this clonotype: One end of the junction fails to match germline, which may point to a read error. This chain links TRBV6-2 or TRBV6-3 with TRBJ1-1, with D possibly TRBD1 on 6 matching bases. Germline assignment: CDR1 MNHEY and CDR2 SVGEGT. The CDR3 has 15 amino acids. The chain's CDR3 is CASSYLTGRNTETFF. The CDR3 nucleotides are TGTGCCAGCAGTTACTTGACAGGAAGGAACACTGAAACTTTCTTT.

In its sample, this clonotype was seen many times. V is TRBV10-3 and J is TRBJ1-1; maybe TRBD1 (6 bases). The CDR3 runs 13 residues. V was cut by 10 bases and J by 4 bases, with 16 bases left in between. Germline V lookup: CDR1 ENHRY, CDR2 SYGVKD. The CDR3 nucleotides read TGTGCCAGCGTAGGGGGAACTACCACTGAAGCTTTCTTT. This translates into CASVGGTTTEAFF.

The chain is built from TRBV2 and TRBJ1-1, with D perhaps TRBD1 (5 bases). Trimming took off 11 bases at V and 3 bases at J, with 16 bases between the two ends. The CDR3 contains 13 residues. Germline loops: CDR1 SNHLY, CDR2 FYNNEI. CDR3 nucleotides: TGTGCCCGCACCGGGACCCGGGACACTGAAGCTTTCTTT. Its protein product is CARTGTRDTEAFF. The full variable domain, completed using reference TRBV2 and TRBJ1-1, is EPEVTQTPSHQVTQMGQEVILRCVPISNHLYFYWYRQILGQKVEFLVSFYNNEISEKSEIFDDQFSVERPDGSNFTLKIRSTKLEDSAMYFCARTGTRDTEAFFGQGTRLTVV.

This clonotype was seen at least ten times. The rearrangement links TRBV28 to TRBJ2-1; D might be TRBD1 (5 bases). The CDR3 has 13 residues. Trimming removed 3 bases from V and 6 bases from J, with 9 bases in between. Germline V lookup: CDR1 MDHEN, CDR2 SYDVKM. The CDR3 spells CASSFRQGNEQFF. Here the CDR3 DNA reads TGTGCCAGCAGTTTCCGGCAGGGCAATGAGCAGTTCTTC.

The chain is built from TRBV27 and TRBJ2-7, with D uncertain. V gave up 5 bases and J gave up 5 bases, with 13 bases separating them. There are 13 residues in the CDR3. Germline values: CDR1 MNHEY, CDR2 SMNVEV (reference sequence). The CDR3 nucleotides read TGTGCCAGCAGTGAACGCAAGATCGACGAGCAGTACTTC. Protein sequence: CASSERKIDEQYF.

The chain combines TRBV3-1 with TRBJ2-1; D is unresolved. This CDR3 region has 12 residues. In germline, CDR1 is LGHDT, CDR2 YNNKEL (reference sequence). The V end was cut by 4 bases, the J end by 10 bases, with 11 bases between. CDR3 nucleotides: TGTGCCAGCAGCCTTTACGGGCGCGAGCAGTTCTTC. Protein: CASSLYGREQFF.

CDR3 bases: TGTGCCACCGCATTAGCGGGAGGACTAAATACGCAGTATTTT. Translated: CATALAGGLNTQYF. V is TRBV25-1 and J is TRBJ2-3; 10 bases align to TRBD2. The CDR3 totals 14 residues. With 10 bases clipped from V and 7 bases from J, the junction kept 11 bases outside the gene matches. Germline-derived CDR1 and CDR2 are MGHDK and SYGVNS. The whole variable domain, filled in from reference TRBV25-1 and TRBJ2-3, reads EADIYQTPRYLVIGTGKKITLECSQTMGHDKMYWYQQDPGMELHLIHYSYGVNSTEKGDLSSESTVSRIRTEHFPLTLESARPSHTSQYLCATALAGGLNTQYFGPGTRLTVL.

The sample holds a few counts of this clonotype. The chain joins TRBV7-2 to TRBJ2-1; D ambiguous. The V gene lost 7 bases and the J gene lost 8 bases, with 12 bases spanning the gap. Germline values: CDR1 SGHTA, CDR2 FQGNSA. The CDR3 is 12 amino acids. The CDR3 nucleotides are TGTGCCAGCACCCACCGGGTAGATGAGCAGTTCTTC. Translating it yields CASTHRVDEQFF.

This clonotype was observed a few times. The J gene is TRBJ2-1, the V gene TRBV9, with a weak D call TRBD2 (8 bases). V lost 4 bases, J lost 9 bases, and 26 bases lay in between. The CDR3 consists of 17 residues. Germline V gene sequence: CDR1 SGDLS, CDR2 YYNGEE. CDR3 DNA: TGTGCCAGCAGCTCCCCAGGGGGATTAGCGGGACGGATTGAGCAGTTCTTC. It translates to CASSSPGGLAGRIEQFF.

This clonotype has a single count. A much larger clone differs from this one at a single base, so this may be a read error. The chain recombines TRBV29-1 with TRBJ2-3; weak D call: TRBD2 (6 bases). Germline V gives CDR1 SQVTM, CDR2 ANQGSEA. CDR3 size: 10 residues. The CDR3 DNA follows: TGCAGCGTTGAGCTCAGGACTAAATCTTTT. Translation gives CSVELRTKSF.

This clonotype is labeled as medium-sized. The rearrangement joins TRBV29-1 to TRBJ2-7; TRBD1 aligns across 7 bases. CDR3 size: 14 residues. CDR1 and CDR2 from the germline V gene are SQVTM and ANQGSEA. The ends lost 4 bases at V and 4 bases at J; junction bases unmatched: 10. CDR3 sequence (DNA): TGCAGCGTTGGGCGGACAGGTAGAGGGTACGAGCAGTACTTC. Protein: CSVGRTGRGYEQYF.

This clonotype was counted only a few times. The CDR3 nucleotides read TGCAGCGCGCTCCTTGCCTACGAGCAGTACTTC. Its translation is CSALLAYEQYF. The V and J genes are TRBV29-1 and TRBJ2-7; D is undetermined. V shed 7 bases and J shed 2 bases, with 9 bases lying between them. Germline V lookup: CDR1 SQVTM, CDR2 ANQGSEA. CDR3 length: 11 amino acids.

This clonotype has at least ten counts. The CDR3 nucleotides are TGTGCCAGCAGTTCACCGAGACAGAACTACGAGCAGTACTTC. Amino acid sequence: CASSSPRQNYEQYF. The J gene is TRBJ2-7, the V gene TRBV28, with D perhaps TRBD1 (5 bases). Trimming removed 4 bases at V and 3 bases at J, with 13 bases between. Germline V CDR1 and CDR2: MDHEN, SYDVKM. The CDR3 is 14 residues long.

The chain combines TRBV6-2 or TRBV6-3 with TRBJ1-1; D gene uncertain. V was clipped by 2 bases and J by 2 bases, with 18 bases between them. This CDR3 has 17 residues. Germline loops: CDR1 MNHEY, CDR2 SVGEGT. As DNA, the CDR3 is TGTGCCAGCAGTTACGATTCGGCACAGAGATTAAACACTGAAGCTTTCTTT. It yields the protein CASSYDSAQRLNTEAFF.

V usage is TRBV28 and J usage is TRBJ2-3, with 15 bases fitting TRBD2. This CDR3 region has 16 residues. The V and J ends lost 6 bases and 8 bases, in that order; junction bases with no gene match: 9. Looked up from germline, CDR1 is MDHEN and CDR2 is SYDVKM. The CDR3 region has the DNA TGTGCCAGCAGATCGGCGGGACTAGCGGGAGGAGGTACGCAGTATTTT. Translation: CASRSAGLAGGGTQYF.

CDR3 DNA: TGTGCCAGCAGAGGGTGGGGACCTACGGAGCATGAGCAGTTCTTC. Its translation is CASRGWGPTEHEQFF. The chain couples TRBV25-1 to TRBJ2-1; D is tentatively TRBD1 or TRBD2 (5 bases each). V was pared by 6 bases and J by 8 bases, with 20 bases between. The CDR3 has 15 amino acids. CDR1 and CDR2 from the germline V gene are MGHDK and SYGVNS.

This clonotype was recorded a few times. This rearrangement joins TRBV28 to TRBJ1-1; the D gene is possibly TRBD1 (5 bases). The germline V gene has CDR1 MDHEN and CDR2 SYDVKM. Trimming pared 2 bases from V and 1 base from J, leaving 11 bases between. The CDR3 has 15 amino acids. CDR3 coding DNA: TGTGCCAGCAGTTTAAAGACAGCAACGAACACTGAAGCTTTCTTT. It encodes CASSLKTATNTEAFF.

The chain combines TRBV28 with TRBJ2-5, with D possibly TRBD2 on 5 matching bases. Trimming took off 6 bases at V and 5 bases at J, with 16 bases between the two ends. The CDR3 is 14 amino acids. Germline V gives CDR1 MDHEN, CDR2 SYDVKM. CDR3 region: CASRFAGDRETQYF. The CDR3 DNA reads as TGTGCCAGCAGATTCGCGGGCGACCGGGAGACCCAGTACTTC.

This clonotype was seen ten or more times. The chain couples TRBV6-6 to TRBJ1-4; TRBD1 might be the D (5 bases). Trimming shortened V by 8 bases and J by 2 bases, and 9 bases separated the two germline ends. The CDR3 totals 13 residues. Looked up from germline, CDR1 is MNHNY and CDR2 is SVGAGI (reference sequence). CDR3 sequence reads: CASLGGTNEKLFF. The DNA of the CDR3 is TGTGCCAGCCTTGGGGGGACTAATGAAAAACTGTTTTTT.

The V call is TRBV5-5, the J call TRBJ1-1; D is ambiguous. This CDR3 spans 15 amino acids. V dropped 0 bases and J dropped 4 bases, with 13 bases sitting between them. Germline CDR1 and CDR2: SGHKS and YYEKEE (reference sequence). The CDR3 DNA follows: TGTGCCAGCAGCTTGGACGGAAGGGTGTTCACTGAAGCTTTCTTT. Its translation: CASSLDGRVFTEAFF.

In its sample, this clonotype was seen many times. This chain connects TRBV7-9 to TRBJ2-7; maybe TRBD1 (6 bases). In germline, CDR1 is SEHNR, CDR2 FQNEAQ (reference sequence). Trimming pared 5 bases from V and 6 bases from J, leaving 11 bases between. CDR3 length: 12 amino acids. The CDR3 protein is CASSLTGPEQYF. The CDR3 DNA follows: TGTGCCAGCAGCCTCACAGGGCCCGAGCAGTACTTC.